A single sample is the source of the 15 T cell receptor beta chains below, sequenced in a study of T-cell reconstitution after alpha-beta-depleted transplantation in children. TCRbeta library construction was performed incorporating unique molecular identifiers. TCRdb independently ran MiXCR on the PCR reads; one entry per CDR3 protein. The data contain some 590,000 distinct CDR3 sequences, 8% to 11% of them singletons. The sequencing here drew on PBMCs from the stem cell graft donor, taken from the stem cell graft. The origin of the receptors is a human donor who donated a stem cell graft to a child with acute myeloid leukemia.

Ten or more counts support this clonotype. The genes are TRBV2 and TRBJ2-1; D unclear. Germline V gives CDR1 SNHLY, CDR2 FYNNEI. The CDR3 loop spans 15 amino acids. V shed 0 bases and J shed 8 bases, with 14 bases lying between them. The CDR3 coding sequence is TGTGCCAGCAGTGAAGCAAATCCCCGGTTGGATGAGCAGTTCTTC. Its translation is CASSEANPRLDEQFF.

This chain connects TRBV9 to TRBJ2-1, with 7 bases that match TRBD2. The CDR3 is 16 residues long. Germline V CDR1 and CDR2: SGDLS, YYNGEE. J lost 2 bases, V lost 0 bases, and 5 bases had no gene match. CDR3 nucleotide sequence: TGTGCCAGCAGCGTAGATGCGGGAGTAGCCTACAATGAGCAGTTCTTC. It is translated as CASSVDAGVAYNEQFF.

This clonotype was counted at least ten times. CDR3 nucleotide sequence: TGTGCCAGCAGCCCTAACTCCGGGGCGGGTGGCAATCAGCCCCAGCATTTT. As protein: CASSPNSGAGGNQPQHF. The chain has TRBV6-5 and TRBJ1-5; D might be TRBD1 (5 bases). V lost 6 bases, J lost 2 bases, and 20 bases lay in between. Germline CDR1 and CDR2: MNHEY and SVGAGI. CDR3 size: 17 residues.

This clonotype was detected ten times or more. The rearrangement joins TRBV12-3 or TRBV12-4 to TRBJ2-7; D is unresolved. This CDR3 comprises 12 residues. V lost 6 bases, J lost 6 bases, and 12 bases lay in between. The CDR3 protein is CASSLLGFEQYF. CDR3 in DNA: TGTGCCAGCAGCTTATTAGGCTTCGAGCAGTACTTC.

Ten or more counts support this clonotype. The chain couples TRBV5-5 to TRBJ2-1; D not certain. In germline, CDR1 is SGHKS, CDR2 YYEKEE (reference sequence). The V gene lost 4 bases and the J gene lost 0 bases, with 8 bases spanning the gap. There are 14 residues in the CDR3. The CDR3 sequence is CASSDGPSYNEQFF. CDR3 sequence (DNA): TGTGCCAGCAGCGACGGACCCTCCTACAATGAGCAGTTCTTC.

The table lists this clonotype with a few counts. V gene TRBV11-2 combines with J gene TRBJ1-1; 9 bases match TRBD1. Germline V gives CDR1 SGHAT, CDR2 FQNNGV. Trimming took 3 bases from V and 6 from J; bases not matched to a gene: 11. This CDR3 contains 16 residues. The CDR3 region has the DNA TGTGCCAGCAGCTTGGTACCGGGACAGGGATCGGCTGAAGCTTTCTTT. Translation gives CASSLVPGQGSAEAFF.

The chain has TRBV24-1 and TRBJ2-1; D unclear. V gave up 2 bases and J gave up 9 bases, with 7 bases separating them. CDR1 is KGHDR and CDR2 is SFDVKD in the germline V gene. CDR3 size: 12 residues. The chain's CDR3 is CATSDWFGEQFF. The CDR3 DNA is TGTGCCACCAGTGATTGGTTCGGTGAGCAGTTCTTC.

The V and J genes are TRBV6-1 and TRBJ1-6, with unresolved D. Trimming cost V 7 bases and J 5 bases, with 15 bases left between them. CDR1 and CDR2 (germline): MNHNS, SASEGT. The CDR3 consists of 15 residues. Written as DNA, the CDR3 is TGTGCCAGCACGGGAGGAACCAGAAATAATTCACCCCTCCACTTT. This gives the protein CASTGGTRNNSPLHF.

Ten or more counts support this clonotype. The chain recombines TRBV12-3 or TRBV12-4 with TRBJ2-2; D is uncertain. V gave up 6 bases and J gave up 4 bases, with 9 bases separating them. CDR3 length: 13 amino acids. CDR3 nucleotide sequence: TGTGCCAGCAGCCAAACAAGCACCGGGGAGCTGTTTTTT. This translates into CASSQTSTGELFF.

This chain links TRBV6-5 with TRBJ2-7; possibly TRBD1 or TRBD2 for D (5 bases each). CDR3 length: 14 residues. V dropped 4 bases and J dropped 3 bases, with 13 bases sitting between them. Germline CDR1 is MNHEY and CDR2 is SVGAGI. The CDR3 region is CASSSAGQGYEQYF. CDR3 nucleotides: TGTGCCAGCAGTTCTGCGGGTCAGGGCTACGAGCAGTACTTC.

This chain uses TRBV6-1 with TRBJ1-2, with 7 bases fitting TRBD1. CDR3 length equals 17 residues. CDR1 is MNHNS, CDR2 SASEGT, per germline. Losses at the gene ends were 6 bases for V and 2 bases for J; bases not matched to a gene: 15. CDR3: CASSRTRTGQRNYGYTF. CDR3 DNA sequence: TGTGCCAGCAGCCGCACGAGGACAGGACAACGAAACTATGGCTACACCTTC.

The table lists this clonotype with many counts. The V call is TRBV29-1, the J call TRBJ2-7, with TRBD2 identical over 13 bases. This CDR3 contains 14 residues. Germline CDR1 SQVTM, CDR2 ANQGSEA. DNA of the CDR3: TGCAGTATCCTCGGACTAGCGGGGGCCCTTGAGCAGTACTTC. Translated: CSILGLAGALEQYF.

In this sample, this clonotype turned up a few times. The V and J genes are TRBV20-1 and TRBJ2-6; TRBD2 might be the D (6 bases). V was shortened by 6 bases and J by 0 bases, with 12 bases between the two germline ends. Germline-derived CDR1 and CDR2 are DFQATT and SNEGSKA (reference sequence). This CDR3 has 15 amino acids. The CDR3 protein is CSAPLEGSGANVLTF. The CDR3, as DNA: TGCAGTGCCCCACTGGAGGGCTCTGGGGCCAACGTCCTGACTTTC.

There are a few counts of this clonotype. This sequence joins TRBV6-2 or TRBV6-3 and TRBJ2-2; possible D gene TRBD1, 7 bases. V was clipped by 2 bases and J by 4 bases, with 14 bases between them. This CDR3 is built from 16 residues. CDR1 MNHEY and CDR2 SVGEGT come from the germline V gene. The CDR3 loop is CASSYRGDRLTGELFF. CDR3 bases: TGTGCCAGCAGTTACAGGGGGGACAGACTCACCGGGGAGCTGTTTTTT.

The chain couples TRBV28 to TRBJ2-1; perhaps TRBD1 as D (6 bases). V was cut by 8 bases and J by 7 bases, with 21 bases left in between. Germline V gives CDR1 MDHEN, CDR2 SYDVKM. CDR3 length equals 15 residues. DNA for the CDR3: TGTGCCAGCGTCCAGGGCAGGGGTCACCTTAATGAGCAGTTCTTC. This encodes CASVQGRGHLNEQFF.